These 29 T cell receptor beta chains originate from one sample sequenced in a study of cytomegalovirus exposure and HLA in healthy donors. PCR used 60 Vbeta primers and 13 Jbeta primers. Here immunoSEQ multiplex PCR was the method, and the copy in TCRdb shows in-frame clones only, minus some. The table has 35,000 to 45,000 clones, 50% to 55% seen once. Sample: PBMCs. The source is a human donor in good health.

The chain employs TRBV4-3 and TRBJ1-2, with unresolved D. V was cut by 0 bases and J by 4 bases, with 9 bases left in between. CDR1 is LGHNA, CDR2 YSLEER, per germline. This CDR3 is built from 14 residues. The CDR3 DNA follows: TGCGCCAGCAGCCAAGATCGGAGTGGCTATGGCTACACCTTC. Translation gives CASSQDRSGYGYTF.

This clone turned up a few times. The CDR3 coding sequence is TGTGCCAGCAGCCTTGCCGAGCGGGCCGAGCAGTACTTC. Protein product: CASSLAERAEQYF. The chain is built from TRBV5-5 and TRBJ2-7, with D possibly TRBD2 on 6 matching bases. The length of the CDR3 is 13 residues. Between the trimmed V and J ends, which lost 4 bases and 6 bases, there was a span of 14 bases. Per the germline V gene, CDR1 is SGHKS and CDR2 is YYEKEE (reference sequence).

This clone showed up just a few times. Written as DNA, the CDR3 is TGCGCCAGCAGCATCCGACAGGGGGGACAGACCCAGTACTTC. Translation gives CASSIRQGGQTQYF. The V and J genes are TRBV5-1 and TRBJ2-5; 9 bases map to TRBD1. The trim removed 4 bases at V and 6 bases at J, leaving 7 bases unmatched. Germline V gene data show CDR1 as SGHRS and CDR2 as YFSETQ. The CDR3 sequence is 14 residues long.

This rearrangement joins TRBV5-8 to TRBJ1-1; TRBD1 matches 9 bases. Germline V gives CDR1 SGHTS, CDR2 YDEGEE. The V and J ends lost 4 bases and 9 bases, in that order; junction bases with no gene match: 13. This CDR3 is built from 15 residues. The CDR3 region has the DNA TGTGCCAGCAGCAACTTCCCGGGACAGGGTGAAAAAGCTTTCTTT. Residues: CASSNFPGQGEKAFF.

In its sample, this clone was seen a few times. V is TRBV19 and J is TRBJ2-3; possible D gene TRBD1, 6 bases. Trimming removed 9 bases from V and 0 bases from J, with 16 bases in between. The CDR3 covers 15 residues. Per the germline V gene, CDR1 is LNHDA and CDR2 is SQIVND (reference sequence). CDR3 coding DNA: TGTGCCAGCAGAGACAGGACGACTAGCACAGATACGCAGTATTTT. It encodes CASRDRTTSTDTQYF.

A few counts support this clone. The gene calls are TRBV9 and TRBJ2-2; D unclear. From germline, CDR1 is SGDLS and CDR2 YYNGEE. This CDR3 region has 13 residues. V lost 0 bases and J lost 6, with 6 bases in between. CDR3 DNA: TGTGCCAGCAGCGTAGGAAGCGCCGGGGAGCTGTTTTTT. This sequence encodes CASSVGSAGELFF.

J is TRBJ2-1 and V is TRBV4-1; 7 bases match TRBD2. J was trimmed by 9 bases and V by 1 base; bases with no gene match: 18. CDR1 is MGHRA and CDR2 is YSYEKL in the germline V gene. This CDR3 is 18 amino acids long. The CDR3 DNA follows: TGCGCCAGCAGCCAAGCGGTTGGGGCGGGAGACCACAATTGTGAGCAGTTCTTC. Amino acid sequence: CASSQAVGAGDHNCEQFF.

J is TRBJ1-5 and V is TRBV2; D is unresolved. Per germline, CDR1 SNHLY and CDR2 FYNNEI. V dropped 6 bases and J dropped 2 bases, with 11 bases sitting between them. This CDR3 is 14 amino acids long. This CDR3 is CASSENSGNQPQHF. The CDR3 nucleotides are TGTGCCAGCAGCGAGAACAGTGGCAATCAGCCCCAGCATTTT.

This chain joins TRBV9 and TRBJ2-1, with D tentatively TRBD1 (9 bases). The CDR3 is 16 residues long. Per the germline V gene, CDR1 is SGDLS and CDR2 is YYNGEE. Trimming removed 4 bases from V and 4 bases from J, with 18 bases in between. The CDR3 DNA reads TGTGCCAGCAGCTTTAGCGGGACAGGGCTTTACAATGAGCAGTTCTTC. The encoded protein is CASSFSGTGLYNEQFF.

The chain has TRBV5-1 and TRBJ1-3; D remains unclear. Germline V gene lookup returns CDR1 SGHRS and CDR2 YFSETQ. The CDR3 has 15 amino acids. Between the trimmed V and J ends, which lost 0 bases and 0 bases, there was a span of 7 bases. The CDR3 sequence: CASSLATGSGNTIYF. The CDR3 coding sequence is TGCGCCAGCAGCTTGGCTACTGGCTCTGGAAACACCATATATTTT.

The chain is built from TRBV4-1 and TRBJ2-6; 9 nucleotides agree with TRBD1. CDR1 and CDR2 (germline): MGHRA, YSYEKL. Germline trimming cut 4 bases from V and 0 bases from J; bases unmatched to any gene: 1. The CDR3 length is 16 residues. CDR3 residues: CASSPGQGSGANVLTF. In DNA, the CDR3 is TGCGCCAGCAGCCCGGGACAGGGCTCTGGGGCCAACGTCCTGACTTTC.

The rearrangement uses TRBV5-1 and TRBJ1-2; D gene unclear. Trimming stripped 4 bases from V and 3 bases from J, with 4 bases between. The CDR3 runs to 11 residues. Germline CDR1 is SGHRS and CDR2 is YFSETQ. Here the CDR3 reads CASSEDYGYTF. In DNA, the CDR3 is TGCGCCAGCAGCGAGGACTATGGCTACACCTTC. The full variable domain, with the rest looked up from reference TRBV5-1 and TRBJ1-2, is KAGVTQTPRYLIKTRGQQVTLSCSPISGHRSVSWYQQTPGQGLQFLFEYFSETQRNKGNFPGRFSGRQFSNSRSEMNVSTLELGDSALYLCASSEDYGYTFGSGTRLTVV.

Concerning this clone: A read error may account for a junction end that differs from germline. The chain has TRBV29-1 and TRBJ1-1; D is ambiguous. CDR1 and CDR2 from the germline V gene are SQVTM and ANQGSEA. The CDR3 is 14 residues long. The CDR3 coding sequence is TGCAGGGTTGAAGACCGGGGAGAGTACCCTGAAGCTTTCTTT. Its translation is CRVEDRGEYPEAFF.

This clone was recorded a few times. This chain links TRBV19 with TRBJ2-7; a weak D match, TRBD1 (8 bases). CDR1 and CDR2 (germline): LNHDA, SQIVND (reference sequence). Trimming pared 3 bases from V and 4 bases from J, leaving 16 bases between. CDR3 length equals 15 residues. CDR3 loop: CASSICGQGGYEQYF. The CDR3 nucleotides read TGTGCCAGTAGTATTTGTGGACAGGGAGGGTACGAGCAGTACTTC.

The V and J genes are TRBV7-2 and TRBJ2-7; 8 bases agree with TRBD2. V was pared by 3 bases and J by 0 bases, with 16 bases of the junction left unmatched. The CDR3 loop spans 19 amino acids. Germline CDR1 and CDR2: SGHTA and FQGNSA. The CDR3 DNA follows: TGTGCCAGCAGCTTCCTTCCGGGGCGGGGGGCTTCCCTCTCCTACGAGCAGTACTTC. Amino acids: CASSFLPGRGASLSYEQYF.

The CDR3 DNA reads TGCGCCAGCAGCCAAGATACTAGCGGGAGCACAGATACGCAGTATTTT. Its translation is CASSQDTSGSTDTQYF. V and J are TRBV4-3 and TRBJ2-3, with 9 bases that match TRBD2. Trimming cost V 0 bases and J 0 bases; bases outside gene matches: 1. This CDR3 has 16 residues. Germline V gives CDR1 LGHNA, CDR2 YSLEER.

This clone occurred once. This CDR3 is CASSLSGLRTDTQYF. The CDR3 DNA reads TGTGCCAGCAGTTTATCCGGACTACGCACAGATACGCAGTATTTT. The chain is built from TRBV27 and TRBJ2-3; D may be TRBD2 (6 bases). The V end was cut by 0 bases, the J end by 1 base, with 8 bases between. The CDR3 consists of 15 residues. Germline V gives CDR1 MNHEY, CDR2 SMNVEV (reference sequence).

The chain uses TRBV6-5 and TRBJ1-3, with D tentatively TRBD1 (5 bases). The CDR3 sequence is 14 residues long. With 4 bases removed from V and 4 bases from J, the gap between germline ends came to 11 bases. Germline values: CDR1 MNHEY, CDR2 SVGAGI. In DNA form, the CDR3 reads TGTGCCAGCAGTTCTCCAGGGCCCGGAAACACCATATATTTT. Its protein product is CASSSPGPGNTIYF.

This clone has a handful of counts. The chain carries TRBV7-8 and TRBJ2-1; 10 positions match TRBD2. CDR3 length: 14 amino acids. V shed 10 bases, J shed 5 bases, and the junction held 8 bases outside the gene matches. The V gene's germline CDR1 is SGHVS and CDR2 FQNEAQ. The CDR3 nucleotides read TGTGCCACTACAAGGACTAGCGGACACAATGAGCAGTTCTTC. This sequence encodes CATTRTSGHNEQFF. The complete variable domain, with remaining parts taken from reference TRBV7-8 and TRBJ2-1, reads GAGVSQSPRYKVAKRGQDVALRCDPISGHVSLFWYQQALGQGPEFLTYFQNEAQLDKSGLPSDRFFAERPEGSVSTLKIQRTQQEDSAVYLCATTRTSGHNEQFFGPGTRLTVL.

This clone was counted between two and nine times. The junction departs from germline at one end; a sequencing error may be responsible. CDR3 in amino acids: CAILRAGTLSF. DNA for the CDR3: TGTGCCATTCTCCGGGCCGGGACACTCTCCTTT. The chain has TRBV7-2 and TRBJ1-6; D may be TRBD1 (6 bases). Germline loops: CDR1 SGHTA, CDR2 FQGNSA. This CDR3 is built from 11 residues.

Only a few counts were recorded for this clone. This chain links TRBV7-2 with TRBJ2-7, with 7 nucleotides matching TRBD2. V dropped 5 bases and J dropped 6; count of bases not matched to a gene: 13. Germline V CDR1 and CDR2: SGHTA, FQGNSA. This CDR3 spans 15 amino acids. The CDR3 DNA sequence: TGTGCCAGCAGCCCATCCGGGCTAGCGGAGGGCGAGCAGTACTTC. Its translation: CASSPSGLAEGEQYF.

The chain couples TRBV6-4 to TRBJ2-1; D is unresolved. Germline loops: CDR1 MRHNA, CDR2 SNTAGT. The CDR3 is made up of 12 amino acids. Trimming pared 6 bases from V and 5 bases from J, leaving 8 bases between. In DNA form, the CDR3 reads TGTGCCAGCAGCTACCGGGACAATGAGCAGTTCTTC. Translating it yields CASSYRDNEQFF.

V is TRBV7-9 and J is TRBJ2-1; D remains unclear. The CDR3 sequence is 17 residues long. V was pared by 0 bases and J by 0 bases, with 12 bases between. Germline V gives CDR1 SEHNR, CDR2 FQNEAQ (reference sequence). The CDR3 spells CASSLARSGFSYNEQFF. CDR3 coding DNA: TGTGCCAGCAGCTTAGCGAGGTCGGGTTTCTCCTACAATGAGCAGTTCTTC.

The rearrangement links TRBV18 to TRBJ2-1; unclear D gene. Trimming stripped 3 bases from V and 6 bases from J, with 9 bases between. The CDR3 is made up of 13 amino acids. The V gene's germline CDR1 is KGHSH and CDR2 LQKENI. CDR3 protein: CASSPRQSNEQFF. The DNA of the CDR3 is TGTGCCAGCTCACCGCGACAAAGCAATGAGCAGTTCTTC.

In its sample, this clone was seen a few times. The chain carries TRBV7-8 and TRBJ1-5; D possibly corresponds to TRBD1 (5 bases). With 4 bases removed from V and 4 bases from J, the gap between germline ends came to 11 bases. CDR1 is SGHVS and CDR2 is FQNEAQ in the germline V gene. This CDR3 contains 14 residues. The CDR3 nucleotides read TGTGCCAGCAGCTCGACGGGGGGGAATCAGCCCCAGCATTTT. It is translated as CASSSTGGNQPQHF.

This chain connects TRBV4-2 to TRBJ2-1, with 10 bases fitting TRBD2. The CDR3 length is 15 residues. Germline assignment: CDR1 LGHNA and CDR2 YNFKEQ. V lost 0 bases to trimming and J lost 14 bases; unmatched junction nucleotides: 10. The chain's CDR3 is CASSQDAAGGAYKFF. In nucleotides, the CDR3 is TGTGCCAGCAGCCAAGATGCAGCGGGGGGGGCCTATAAGTTCTTC.

The CDR3 reads CASSRTGPYEQYF. The CDR3 DNA follows: TGTGCCAGCAGTAGGACAGGACCTTACGAGCAGTACTTC. The genes are TRBV7-2 and TRBJ2-7; 7 nucleotides agree with TRBD1. This CDR3 has 13 amino acids. Germline V gene lookup returns CDR1 SGHTA and CDR2 FQGNSA. The J segment lost 4 bases and the V segment lost 6 bases, leaving 6 bases of the junction unmatched.

This chain uses TRBV7-3 with TRBJ1-1; 7 bases are a match to TRBD1. Germline trimming cut 4 bases from V and 5 bases from J; bases unmatched to any gene: 10. CDR3 length: 15 residues. CDR1 and CDR2 from the germline V gene are SGHTA and FQGTGA. Written as DNA, the CDR3 is TGTGCCAGCAGCTCGACGTCTCCGGGACAGACTGAAGCTTTCTTT. Translating gives CASSSTSPGQTEAFF.

The genes are TRBV19 and TRBJ2-7, with 8 positions matching TRBD2. The ends lost 3 bases at V and 2 bases at J; junction bases unmatched: 3. Germline CDR1 reads LNHDA; CDR2 reads SQIVND (reference sequence). The CDR3 runs 14 residues. CDR3 in DNA: TGTGCCAGTAGTATGGCTAGCGGGCCCTACGAGCAGTACTTC. Its translation is CASSMASGPYEQYF.